These 7 T cell receptor beta chains came from one sample sequenced in a study of metastatic and nonmetastatic thyroid tumors. Through MiXCR, TCRdb re-clonotyped the PCR reads. In the table there are approximately 7,000 clones, about 20% of which are singletons. No treatment had been given to any patient before thyroid surgery. The sample taken for sequencing was adjacent normal tissue. The receptor source for this set is a male donor with papillary thyroid cancer or a benign thyroid nodule (not recorded which). Some clones in this sample may be carry-over from other donors' samples.

Only a few counts were recorded for this clone. The chain combines TRBV28 with TRBJ2-1; a possible D gene is TRBD2 (6 bases). The length of the CDR3 is 18 residues. Trimming removed 5 bases at V and 0 bases at J, with 20 bases between. Germline assignment: CDR1 MDHEN and CDR2 SYDVKM. CDR3 bases: TGTGCCAGCAGTCCTACCCCCGGGACTTCGAGCTCCTACAATGAGCAGTTCTTC. Protein sequence: CASSPTPGTSSSYNEQFF.

The V call is TRBV28, the J call TRBJ2-1, with D perhaps given as TRBD1 or TRBD2 (5 bases each). The V gene's germline CDR1 is MDHEN and CDR2 SYDVKM. The CDR3 totals 15 residues. Trimming cost V 6 bases and J 8 bases, with 20 bases left between them. The CDR3 loop reads CASRSPGRSFHEQFF. In nucleotides, the CDR3 is TGTGCCAGCAGAAGCCCGGGACGGTCTTTCCATGAGCAGTTCTTC.

The V gene is TRBV15, the J gene TRBJ2-1, with D uncertain. The germline V gene encodes CDR1 LNHNV and CDR2 YYDKDF (reference sequence). Trimming shortened V by 2 bases and J by 2 bases, and 4 bases separated the two germline ends. CDR3 length equals 13 residues. The CDR3 sequence: CATSRSAYNEQFF. DNA of the CDR3: TGTGCCACCAGCAGAAGTGCCTACAATGAGCAGTTCTTC.

This clone is medium-sized within its sample. This chain joins TRBV12-3 or TRBV12-4 and TRBJ1-1; D is perhaps TRBD1 (5 bases). Trimming took off 3 bases at V and 1 base at J, with 6 bases between the two ends. CDR3 size: 13 residues. The CDR3: CASSFGGNTEAFF. CDR3 DNA sequence: TGTGCCAGCAGTTTTGGGGGGAACACTGAAGCTTTCTTT.

This clone showed up just a few times. CDR3 DNA sequence: TGCAGTGCTACACTACTAGCTGCCGAGTCTGAGCAGTTCTTC. As protein: CSATLLAAESEQFF. The chain employs TRBV20-1 and TRBJ2-1; D is perhaps TRBD2 (6 bases). The V end was cut by 4 bases, the J end by 9 bases, with 19 bases between. Germline-derived CDR1 and CDR2 are DFQATT and SNEGSKA (reference sequence). The CDR3 has 14 amino acids.

This clone has more than one count but fewer than ten. J is TRBJ1-1 and V is TRBV12-3 or TRBV12-4, with 7 bases fitting TRBD1. The CDR3 loop spans 13 amino acids. The junction had 4 bases not matched to a gene; V was cut back by 5 bases and J by 4 bases. CDR3 region: CASSPQGGTEAFF. CDR3 in DNA: TGTGCCAGCAGTCCGCAGGGGGGCACTGAAGCTTTCTTT.

This clone was seen only once. The chain combines TRBV19 with TRBJ2-2; 11 bases are shared with TRBD1. The CDR3 runs 15 residues. The germline V gene encodes CDR1 LNHDA and CDR2 SQIVND (reference sequence). The junction had 8 bases not matched to a gene; V was cut back by 5 bases and J by 9 bases. The DNA of the CDR3 is TGTGCCAGTAGTGGGGGACAGGGGGTTAGCAGGGAGCTGTTTTTT. It yields the protein CASSGGQGVSRELFF.